This entry lists 15 T cell receptor beta chains sequenced from one sample in a study of T cell responses to AZD1222 COVID-19 vaccine. Only in-frame clones appear in the TCRdb table, and some are missing; sequencing was by immunoSEQ multiplex PCR. The repertoire holds under 150,000 clones, with roughly 92% as singletons. The sample consisted of peripheral blood, taken on day 0 of AZD1222 vaccination. These receptors all stem from an adult in good health.

There are a few counts of this clone. The V call is TRBV27, the J call TRBJ2-7, with D possibly being TRBD2 (6 bases). Germline CDR1 MNHEY, CDR2 SMNVEV (reference sequence). Trimming shortened V by 0 bases and J by 4 bases, and 16 bases separated the two germline ends. The CDR3 sequence is 16 residues long. The CDR3 sequence is CASSLSGTPYLYEQYF. DNA for the CDR3: TGTGCCAGCAGTTTATCCGGGACTCCCTACCTTTACGAGCAGTACTTC.

This chain's CDR3 is CASSLGLAGGPGTDTQYF. CDR3 DNA: TGTGCCAGCAGCTTAGGACTAGCGGGAGGGCCTGGCACAGATACGCAGTATTTT. The chain combines TRBV7-8 with TRBJ2-3, with 14 bases aligning to TRBD2. Germline loops: CDR1 SGHVS, CDR2 FQNEAQ. The length of the CDR3 is 18 residues. Unmatched junction bases numbered 4, after V lost 1 base and J lost 1 base. The complete variable domain, with remaining parts taken from reference TRBV7-8 and TRBJ2-3, reads GAGVSQSPRYKVAKRGQDVALRCDPISGHVSLFWYQQALGQGPEFLTYFQNEAQLDKSGLPSDRFFAERPEGSVSTLKIQRTQQEDSAVYLCASSLGLAGGPGTDTQYFGPGTRLTVL.

The rearrangement uses TRBV19 and TRBJ1-5; 9 positions match TRBD1. CDR1 is LNHDA, CDR2 SQIVND, per germline (reference sequence). J lost 0 bases, V lost 8 bases, and 8 bases had no gene match. The CDR3 length is 16 residues. CDR3 nucleotide sequence: TGTGCCAGTGCGGGACAGGGAATTTATAGCAATCAGCCCCAGCATTTT. Its protein product is CASAGQGIYSNQPQHF.

The rearrangement uses TRBV28 and TRBJ2-7; 9 bases are shared with TRBD1. Germline trimming cut 3 bases from V and 1 base from J; bases unmatched to any gene: 13. The CDR3 runs to 18 residues. Looked up from germline, CDR1 is MDHEN and CDR2 is SYDVKM. The CDR3: CASSLWDRASPHSYEQYF. CDR3 sequence (DNA): TGTGCCAGCAGTTTGTGGGACAGGGCAAGTCCCCATTCCTACGAGCAGTACTTC.

The genes are TRBV28 and TRBJ1-2, with D uncertain. Per germline, CDR1 MDHEN and CDR2 SYDVKM. Trimming pared 4 bases from V and 7 bases from J, leaving 10 bases between. The CDR3 is 12 amino acids. In DNA, the CDR3 is TGTGCCAGCAGTTACCGGACTAGTGGCTACACCTTC. It translates to CASSYRTSGYTF.

This sequence joins TRBV19 and TRBJ1-6; no firm D call. V gave up 6 bases and J gave up 0 bases, with 6 bases separating them. Germline lookup yields CDR1 LNHDA and CDR2 SQIVND (reference sequence). The CDR3 consists of 14 residues. CDR3 in DNA: TGTGCCAGTAGGGGCAGCTCCTATAATTCACCCCTCCACTTT. This codes for CASRGSSYNSPLHF.

The genes are TRBV7-9 and TRBJ2-7; TRBD2 matches 7 bases. The CDR3 totals 16 residues. Germline CDR1 reads SEHNR; CDR2 reads FQNEAQ (reference sequence). Germline trimming cut 5 bases from V and 6 bases from J; bases unmatched to any gene: 16. In nucleotides, the CDR3 is TGTGCCAGCAGCACCAATCGGTGGGAGGGCCTTGCCGAGCAGTACTTC. This codes for CASSTNRWEGLAEQYF.

V gene TRBV29-1 combines with J gene TRBJ2-1, with 10 bases matching TRBD2. The CDR3 sequence is 16 residues long. Germline V gene data show CDR1 as SQVTM and CDR2 as ANQGSEA. The junction had 15 bases not matched to a gene; V was cut back by 8 bases and J by 5 bases. The CDR3 coding sequence is TGCAGCCTGGGGGGAGCGGGAGGGCTCACGGACAATGAGCAGTTCTTC. As protein: CSLGGAGGLTDNEQFF.

This chain joins TRBV5-1 and TRBJ2-2; tentative D call: TRBD1 (6 bases). The V end was cut by 4 bases, the J end by 2 bases, with 12 bases between. Germline V gene lookup returns CDR1 SGHRS and CDR2 YFSETQ. This CDR3 spans 15 amino acids. CDR3 in amino acids: CASSAWTANTGELFF. For the CDR3, the DNA is TGCGCCAGCAGCGCGTGGACAGCTAACACCGGGGAGCTGTTTTTT.

The gene calls are TRBV3-1 (or the pseudogene TRBV3-2) and TRBJ2-1, with TRBD2 identical over 14 bases. V lost 3 bases and J lost 7; bases outside the gene matches: 20. This CDR3 comprises 21 residues. Germline V gene lookup returns CDR1 LGHDT and CDR2 YNNKEL (reference sequence). The CDR3 DNA reads as TGTGCCAGCAGCCAGCACCCGGGACTAGCGGGAGTAGCCCTCTCGGGTAATGAGCAGTTCTTC. It specifies CASSQHPGLAGVALSGNEQFF.

This chain links TRBV5-1 with TRBJ2-5; the D is unclear. Trimming left V 3 bases short and J 4 bases short, with 19 bases between. The CDR3 consists of 16 residues. Germline V lookup: CDR1 SGHRS, CDR2 YFSETQ. The CDR3 reads CASSSIPRRVGETQYF. In DNA, the CDR3 is TGCGCCAGCAGCTCTATTCCTCGAAGGGTAGGAGAGACCCAGTACTTC. Full variable domain (remainder filled in from reference TRBV5-1 and TRBJ2-5): KAGVTQTPRYLIKTRGQQVTLSCSPISGHRSVSWYQQTPGQGLQFLFEYFSETQRNKGNFPGRFSGRQFSNSRSEMNVSTLELGDSALYLCASSSIPRRVGETQYFGPGTRLLVL.

The chain uses TRBV6-6 and TRBJ2-2; D may be TRBD1 (5 bases). Germline assignment: CDR1 MNHNY and CDR2 SVGAGI (reference sequence). V was clipped by 6 bases and J by 3 bases, with 8 bases between them. This CDR3 spans 13 amino acids. The CDR3 sequence: CASREQDTGELFF. The CDR3, as DNA: TGTGCCAGCAGAGAACAGGACACCGGGGAGCTGTTTTTT.

The V gene is TRBV5-5, the J gene TRBJ1-6, with 10 positions matching TRBD1. Germline lookup yields CDR1 SGHKS and CDR2 YYEKEE (reference sequence). The CDR3 totals 14 residues. The V and J ends lost 3 bases and 7 bases, in that order; junction bases with no gene match: 1. This CDR3 is CASSWTGGNSPLHF. The DNA of the CDR3 is TGTGCCAGCAGCTGGACAGGGGGGAATTCACCCCTCCACTTT.

The genes are TRBV2 and TRBJ1-1; unclear D gene. This CDR3 contains 12 residues. The germline V gene encodes CDR1 SNHLY and CDR2 FYNNEI. V lost 5 bases and J lost 1, with 5 bases in between. The CDR3, as DNA: TGTGCCAGCAGTTATCGGAACACTGAAGCTTTCTTT. Amino acids: CASSYRNTEAFF.

The chain is built from TRBV19 and TRBJ1-5; 11 nucleotides align to TRBD1. The CDR3 has 18 amino acids. The germline V gene has CDR1 LNHDA and CDR2 SQIVND (reference sequence). Trimming cost V 4 bases and J 2 bases; bases outside gene matches: 10. Here the CDR3 DNA reads TGTGCCAGTAGTACCCCGGACAGGGGGCGTTATCGCAATCAGCCCCAGCATTTT. It specifies CASSTPDRGRYRNQPQHF.